Sequencing of this T cell receptor beta chain was carried out in a study of CD8 T cells in ankylosing spondylitis. TCRdb itself ran the 5' RACE reads through MiXCR, one entry per CDR3 protein. The sample lists about 340,000 distinct CDR3 sequences; 20% were seen once. This clonotype turned up a few times. The antigen is not known. Study results and limitations: The study identified a TCR beta motif of roughly eight highly homologous variants that appeared characteristic of ankylosing spondylitis blood.

V shed 5 bases and J shed 5 bases, with 9 bases lying between them. The CDR3 contains 13 residues. This sequence originates from a male donor with ankylosing spondylitis or in good health (not recorded which). The specimen was blood, either unsorted or a sorted T cell fraction (not recorded which). The chain employs TRBV12-3 or TRBV12-4 and TRBJ2-2; D is uncertain. The CDR3 nucleotides read TGTGCCAGCAGTCGCGTTTATACCGGGGAGCTGTTTTTT. This translates into CASSRVYTGELFF.